This TCR beta chain was sequenced for a study of blood T cell repertoires in COVID-19. Looking at the study overall: The origin of the acute and convalescent COVID-19 samples was the United States, Italy and Spain. PBMCs, B-cell-depleted T cells, or T cells were the source of the cDNA or gDNA that made up the material.

Trimming took 3 bases from V and 3 from J; bases not matched to a gene: 5. Germline CDR1 reads SGHRS; CDR2 reads YFSETQ. There are 14 residues in the CDR3. Authors' processing steps: Estimation of nucleated cell counts relied on the amplification of reference gene primers. Only in-frame clones appear in the TCRdb table, and some are missing; sequencing was by immunoSEQ multiplex PCR. The V and J calls and clone size come from that table; D and trimming were worked out from the DNA. The profile shows 72,000 or so clones, more than 80% of them singletons. The clonotype originates from a woman of 80 years or more with acute or convalescent COVID-19. The gene calls are TRBV5-1 and TRBJ2-7; 8 bases align to TRBD1. Source material: peripheral blood. The CDR3 sequence: CASSSGTGIYEQYF. In nucleotides, the CDR3 is TGCGCCAGCAGCTCCGGGACAGGTATCTACGAGCAGTACTTC.